These T cell receptor beta chains were read from a single sample in a study of shared clonotypes between healthy human individuals. This table comes from immunoSEQ multiplex PCR, and its TCRdb copy is limited to in-frame clones, with some not included. This sample has about 2.3 million clones; 90% to 95% occur once, and the top ten carry about 0.39%. Sequencing used naive CD4+ T cells from PBMCs. Every receptor here comes from a man aged 18 to 30 in good health. Some clones in this sample may be carry-over from other donors' samples. The CDR3 runs from the conserved cysteine through the conserved F or W. The D gene is left open where the match is weak.

D gene: NA
J gene: TRBJ2-5
V gene: TRBV28
CDR3 protein: CASSFERRGSGVQETQYF

D gene: NA
J gene: TRBJ1-1
V gene: TRBV7-8
CDR3 protein: CAVANLAGKSEAFF

D gene: NA
J gene: TRBJ2-7
V gene: TRBV20-1
CDR3 protein: CSARGVYEQYF

D gene: NA
J gene: TRBJ1-1
V gene: TRBV25-1
CDR3 protein: CASRSRVGTEAFF

D gene: TRBD1
J gene: TRBJ2-3
V gene: TRBV29-1
CDR3 protein: CSVESRLQGGPDTQYF

D gene: NA
J gene: TRBJ1-2
V gene: TRBV28
CDR3 protein: CASREQPGGAKGYTF

D gene: TRBD1
J gene: TRBJ1-4
V gene: TRBV5-1
CDR3 protein: CASSRNYPGQGAYGANEKLFF

D gene: NA
J gene: TRBJ1-3
V gene: TRBV28
CDR3 protein: CASTLPSGNTIYF

D gene: NA
J gene: TRBJ2-3
V gene: TRBV28
CDR3 protein: CASSFRGSDTQYF

D gene: NA
J gene: TRBJ2-2
V gene: TRBV5-1
CDR3 protein: CASMDPVNTGELFF

D gene: TRBD2
J gene: TRBJ2-4
V gene: TRBV18
CDR3 protein: CASSPNSGIASENIQYF

D gene: NA
J gene: TRBJ1-5
V gene: TRBV11-2
CDR3 protein: CASSLAPEGQPQHF

D gene: NA
J gene: TRBJ1-1
V gene: TRBV6-1
CDR3 protein: CASTREGGDTEAFF

D gene: NA
J gene: TRBJ2-5
V gene: TRBV5-6
CDR3 protein: CASSSDRSETQYF

D gene: NA
J gene: TRBJ1-5
V gene: TRBV11-2
CDR3 protein: CASSPGYGQPQHF

D gene: NA
J gene: TRBJ2-1
V gene: TRBV5-6
CDR3 protein: CASSLFPGRTYNEQFF

D gene: NA
J gene: TRBJ1-2
V gene: TRBV20-1
CDR3 protein: CSAAGGGYTF

D gene: TRBD1
J gene: TRBJ2-3
V gene: TRBV6-6
CDR3 protein: CASSYIGQGTDTQYF